The rows below give T cell receptor beta chains drawn from one sample of a study of T cell responses to AZD1222 COVID-19 vaccine. The assay was immunoSEQ multiplex PCR, and TCRdb's table has in-frame clones only and misses some. The sample has around 150,000 clones; 70% to 90% are singletons. This specimen was peripheral blood, taken on day 0 of AZD1222 vaccination. These receptors were taken from an adult in good health. The CDR3 runs from the conserved cysteine through the conserved F or W. A D gene is named only where the DNA matches it firmly. Not all rows give a size; the values are once, few, many and, for expanded clones, a class.

>TRBV9|NA|TRBJ1-1|NA
TGTGCCAGCAGCGTAGTAGACGTGAGGAACACTGAAGCTTTCTTT
CASSVVDVRNTEAFF
>TRBV6-5|once|TRBJ2-4|NA
TGTGCCAGCAGTTACACGCAGGGGCCCAAAAACATTCAGTACTTC
CASSYTQGPKNIQYF
>TRBV21-1|NA|TRBJ1-1|NA
TGTGCCAGCAGCACCTATCAGAAGACAGGGAGGAACACTGAAGCTTTCTTT
CASSTYQKTGRNTEAFF
>TRBV19|NA|TRBJ1-6|TRBD1
TGTGCCAGTAGTGAACACAGGGGAGGTAGTTCACCCCTCCACTTT
CASSEHRGGSSPLHF
>TRBV7-3|NA|TRBJ2-5|TRBD1
TGTGCCAGCAGGACCGGGACAGGGGGCCGAGAGACCCAGTACTTC
CASRTGTGGRETQYF
>TRBV29-1|once|TRBJ1-2|TRBD1
TGCAGCGTAAGCCCCTCGGAGGGACAGAACTATGGCTACACCTTC
CSVSPSEGQNYGYTF
>TRBV10-3|NA|TRBJ1-2|TRBD1
TGTGCCATCAGTGAGTCGAGGGGACAGGGTGGCTATGGCTACACCTTC
CAISESRGQGGYGYTF
>TRBV6-6|NA|TRBJ2-7|NA
TGTGCCAGCAGTTACTCCCCCGGGGAGCAGTACTTC
CASSYSPGEQYF
>TRBV6-5|NA|TRBJ1-5|NA
TGTGCCAGCAGGACAGGAGGCTATCAGCCCCAGCATTTT
CASRTGGYQPQHF
>TRBV6-5|once|TRBJ1-2|NA
TGTGCCAGCAGTTACTCGTCAGCTGGGAACTATGGCTACACCTTC
CASSYSSAGNYGYTF
>TRBV18|NA|TRBJ1-1|NA
TGTGCCAGCTCACCACAAGCGGCTTTCTTT
CASSPQAAFF
>TRBV19|NA|TRBJ2-7|NA
TGTGCCAGTAGTATCTTCCTAGCGACCGATTCCTACGAGCAGTACTTC
CASSIFLATDSYEQYF
>TRBV19|once|TRBJ1-2|NA
TGTGCCAGTAGATTAACAGGCGCGGAAGGCTACACCTTC
CASRLTGAEGYTF
>TRBV15|NA|TRBJ1-1|TRBD1
TGTGCCACCAGCAGAGAAAGGGGGCAGATGAACACTGAAGCTTTCTTT
CATSRERGQMNTEAFF
>TRBV15|NA|TRBJ1-4|NA
TGTGCCACCAGCAGAGGGGGCGCAGGGAGCGAAAAACTGTTTTTT
CATSRGGAGSEKLFF
>TRBV6-6|NA|TRBJ1-2|NA
TGTGCCAGCAGACAGGACGTTAAGGACTATGGCTACACCTTC
CASRQDVKDYGYTF
>TRBV28|NA|TRBJ1-1|NA
TGTGCCAGCAGGAAACGGGCCCTCACTGAAGCTTTCTTT
CASRKRALTEAFF
>TRBV4-3|NA|TRBJ1-5|NA
TGCGCCAGCAGCCAAGATCTTGGCGACAGGACCAATCAGCCCCAGCATTTT
CASSQDLGDRTNQPQHF
>TRBV10-1|NA|TRBJ2-7|NA
TGCGCCAGCAGTGAGGGCCGAGTTAGCTACGAGCAGTACTTC
CASSEGRVSYEQYF
>TRBV4-1|NA|TRBJ2-1|TRBD2
TGCGCCAGCAGCATAGCGGGAGCCAATGAGCAGTTCTTC
CASSIAGANEQFF
>TRBV12-5|NA|TRBJ2-7|NA
TGTGCTAGTGGTTTGGGCCCGGGGGCCGAGCAGTACTTC
CASGLGPGAEQYF
>TRBV7-2|NA|TRBJ1-4|NA
TGTGCCAGCAGCTTACAGGCTGCAACTAATGAAAAACTGTTTTTT
CASSLQAATNEKLFF
>TRBV15|NA|TRBJ1-3|NA
TGTGCCACCAGCAGAGAACGGGTGGAACGAAACACCATATATTTT
CATSRERVERNTIYF
>TRBV7-9|NA|TRBJ2-6|TRBD1
TGTGCCAGCAGCCCCAGAGGGACAGGGTTCTCTGGGGCCAACGTCCTGACTTTC
CASSPRGTGFSGANVLTF
>TRBV10-3|NA|TRBJ2-5|NA
TGTGCCATCAGTGAACCGGGACGGAGTCAAGAGACCCAGTACTTC
CAISEPGRSQETQYF